This paragraph reports one TCR beta chain. Its antigen is not known. This entry is derived from a study of cytomegalovirus exposure and HLA in healthy donors. The overall study: Samples from HLA-typed donors yielded about 85 million unique TCRs in an early data release. Study-wide points: In a later analysis, TCR beta V- and J-gene trimming showed a link to a missense DCLRE1C variant. Cytomegalovirus-associated TCR beta chains were listed, numbering roughly 150. Sequencing probably produced one cluster of sequence variants that were highly shared.

CDR1 LNHDA and CDR2 SQIVND come from the germline V gene (reference sequence). With 5 bases removed from V and 11 bases from J, the gap between germline ends came to 21 bases. The CDR3 sequence is 14 residues long. The PCR was carried out with 60 Vbeta primers and 13 Jbeta primers. Profiled with immunoSEQ multiplex PCR; TCRdb holds only in-frame clones, not every one. The profile shows roughly 170,000 clones, approximately 81% of them singletons. The receptor was derived from a woman in her 30s in good health and CMV-seronegative. Sequences were obtained from PBMCs. The chain employs TRBV19 and TRBJ1-1, with unresolved D. In DNA, the CDR3 is TGTGCCAGTAGTTCCCCCCCTCCTGGGCGATGGGCTTTCTTT. Translating gives CASSSPPPGRWAFF.